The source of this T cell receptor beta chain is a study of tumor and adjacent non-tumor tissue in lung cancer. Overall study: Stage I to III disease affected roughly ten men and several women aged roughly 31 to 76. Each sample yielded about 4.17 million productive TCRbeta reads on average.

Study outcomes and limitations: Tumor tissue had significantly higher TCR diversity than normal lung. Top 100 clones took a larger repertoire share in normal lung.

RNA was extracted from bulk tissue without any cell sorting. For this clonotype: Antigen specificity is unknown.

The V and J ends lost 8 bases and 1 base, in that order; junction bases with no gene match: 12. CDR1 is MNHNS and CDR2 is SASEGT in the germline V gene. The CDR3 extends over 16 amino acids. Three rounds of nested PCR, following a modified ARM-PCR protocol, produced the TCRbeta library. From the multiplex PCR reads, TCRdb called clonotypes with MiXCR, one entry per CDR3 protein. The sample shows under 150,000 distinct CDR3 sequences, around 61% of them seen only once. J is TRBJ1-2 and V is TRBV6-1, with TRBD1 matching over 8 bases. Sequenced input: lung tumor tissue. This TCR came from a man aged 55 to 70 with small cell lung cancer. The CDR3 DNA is TGTGCCAGCGCCGCGGACAGGGTAGGACATAACTATGGCTACACCTTC. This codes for CASAADRVGHNYGYTF.